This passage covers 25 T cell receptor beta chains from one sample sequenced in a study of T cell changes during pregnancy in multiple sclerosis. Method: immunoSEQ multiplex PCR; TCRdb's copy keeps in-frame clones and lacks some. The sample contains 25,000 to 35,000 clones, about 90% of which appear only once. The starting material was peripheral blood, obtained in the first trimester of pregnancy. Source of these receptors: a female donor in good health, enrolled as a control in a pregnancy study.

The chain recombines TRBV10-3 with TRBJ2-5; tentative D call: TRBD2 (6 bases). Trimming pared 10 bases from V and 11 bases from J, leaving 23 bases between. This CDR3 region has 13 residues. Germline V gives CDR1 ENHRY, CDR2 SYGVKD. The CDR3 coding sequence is TGTGCCAACCAAGCGGCGGGGTACAGTGCGCAGTACTTC. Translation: CANQAAGYSAQYF.

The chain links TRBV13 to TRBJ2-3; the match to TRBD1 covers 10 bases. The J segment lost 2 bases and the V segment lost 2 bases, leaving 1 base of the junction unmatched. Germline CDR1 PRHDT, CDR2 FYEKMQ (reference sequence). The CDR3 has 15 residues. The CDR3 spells CASSLRQGATDTQYF. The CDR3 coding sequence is TGTGCCAGCAGCTTACGACAGGGGGCCACAGATACGCAGTATTTT.

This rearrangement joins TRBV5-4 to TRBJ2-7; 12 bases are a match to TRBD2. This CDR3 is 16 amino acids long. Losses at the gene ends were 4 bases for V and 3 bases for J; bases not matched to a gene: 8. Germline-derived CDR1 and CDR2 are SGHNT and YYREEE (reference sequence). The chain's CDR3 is CASSPSLAGGLYEQYF. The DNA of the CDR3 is TGTGCCAGCAGCCCGAGCCTAGCGGGGGGGCTCTACGAGCAGTACTTC.

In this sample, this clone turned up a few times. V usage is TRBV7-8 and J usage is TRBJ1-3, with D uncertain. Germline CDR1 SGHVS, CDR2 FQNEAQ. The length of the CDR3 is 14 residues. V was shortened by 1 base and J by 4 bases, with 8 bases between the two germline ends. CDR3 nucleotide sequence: TGTGCCAGCAGCTTAGTACGGCGGGGAAACACCATATATTTT. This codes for CASSLVRRGNTIYF.

CDR3 sequence reads: CATENRNSDGYTF. The CDR3 coding sequence is TGTGCCACCGAAAACAGGAATTCGGATGGCTACACCTTC. The chain joins TRBV28 to TRBJ1-2, with D maybe TRBD1 (5 bases). This CDR3 contains 13 residues. Looked up from germline, CDR1 is MDHEN and CDR2 is SYDVKM. Trimming pared 10 bases from V and 6 bases from J, leaving 18 bases between.

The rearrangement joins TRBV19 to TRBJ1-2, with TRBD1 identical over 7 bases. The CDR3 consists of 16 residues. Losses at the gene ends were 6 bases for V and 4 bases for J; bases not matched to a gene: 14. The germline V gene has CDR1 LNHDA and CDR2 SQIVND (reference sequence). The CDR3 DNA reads TGTGCCAGTAGCATTCGCCGATGGGACAGTAGCTATGGCTACACCTTC. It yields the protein CASSIRRWDSSYGYTF.

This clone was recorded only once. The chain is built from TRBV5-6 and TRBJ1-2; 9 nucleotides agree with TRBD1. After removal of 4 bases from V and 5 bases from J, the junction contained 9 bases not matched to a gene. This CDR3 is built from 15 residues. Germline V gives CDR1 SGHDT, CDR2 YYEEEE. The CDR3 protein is CASSARYRGRYGYTF. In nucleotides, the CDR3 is TGTGCCAGCAGCGCCAGGTACAGGGGGCGGTATGGCTACACCTTC.

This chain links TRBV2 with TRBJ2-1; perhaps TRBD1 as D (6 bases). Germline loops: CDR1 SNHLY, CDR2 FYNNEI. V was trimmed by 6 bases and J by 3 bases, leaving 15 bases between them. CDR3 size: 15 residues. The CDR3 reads CASRSDRGGYNEQFF. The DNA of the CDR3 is TGTGCCAGCAGATCGGACAGAGGGGGCTACAATGAGCAGTTCTTC.

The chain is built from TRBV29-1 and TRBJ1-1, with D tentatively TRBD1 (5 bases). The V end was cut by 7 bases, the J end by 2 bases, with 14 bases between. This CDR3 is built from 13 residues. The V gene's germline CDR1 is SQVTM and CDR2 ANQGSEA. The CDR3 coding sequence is TGCAGCGCCTCCGGGACTATTAACACTGAAGCTTTCTTT. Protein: CSASGTINTEAFF.

CDR3 in amino acids: CASSLDPPSSGNTIYF. For the CDR3, the DNA is TGTGCCAGCAGCTTAGATCCACCGAGCTCTGGAAACACCATATATTTT. This chain links TRBV7-2 with TRBJ1-3; the D is unclear. Trimming took 1 base from V and 0 from J, leaving 10 bases between them. CDR3 length: 16 amino acids. CDR1 is SGHTA and CDR2 is FQGNSA in the germline V gene.

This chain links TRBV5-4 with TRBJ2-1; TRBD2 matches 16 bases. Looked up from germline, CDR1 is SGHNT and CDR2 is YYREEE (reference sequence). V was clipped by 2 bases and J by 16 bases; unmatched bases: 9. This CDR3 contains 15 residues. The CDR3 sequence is CASSLGGTSGGVGFF. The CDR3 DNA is TGTGCCAGCAGCTTAGGTGGGACTAGCGGGGGGGTGGGCTTCTTC.

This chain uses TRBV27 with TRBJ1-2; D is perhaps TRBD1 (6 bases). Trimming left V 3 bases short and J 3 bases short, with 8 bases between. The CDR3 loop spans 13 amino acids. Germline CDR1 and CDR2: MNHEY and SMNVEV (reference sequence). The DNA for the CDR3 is TGTGCCAGCAGTTTCGCAGGGGACTATGGCTACACCTTC. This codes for CASSFAGDYGYTF.

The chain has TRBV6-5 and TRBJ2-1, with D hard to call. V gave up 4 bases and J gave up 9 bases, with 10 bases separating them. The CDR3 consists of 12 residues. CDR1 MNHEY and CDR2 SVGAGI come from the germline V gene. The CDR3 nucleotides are TGTGCCAGCAGTTCGCAGATATTTGAGCAGTTCTTC. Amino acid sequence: CASSSQIFEQFF.

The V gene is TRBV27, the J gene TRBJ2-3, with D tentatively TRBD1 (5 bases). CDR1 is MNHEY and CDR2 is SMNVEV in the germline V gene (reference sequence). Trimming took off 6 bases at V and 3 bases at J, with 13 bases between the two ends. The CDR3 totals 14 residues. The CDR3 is CASRLTGFTDTQYF. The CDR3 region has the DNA TGTGCCAGCAGACTTACAGGCTTTACAGATACGCAGTATTTT.

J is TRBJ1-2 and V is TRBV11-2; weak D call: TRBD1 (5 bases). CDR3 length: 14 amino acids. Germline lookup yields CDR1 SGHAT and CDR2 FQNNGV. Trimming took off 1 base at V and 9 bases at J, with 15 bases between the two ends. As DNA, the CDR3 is TGTGCCAGCAGCTTAGTGGAACAGGCCACTCGCTACACCTTC. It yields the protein CASSLVEQATRYTF.

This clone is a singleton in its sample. The CDR3 sequence: CASSDIQGTDTQYF. The CDR3 nucleotides read TGTGCCAGTAGTGACATACAGGGCACAGATACGCAGTATTTT. This chain links TRBV19 with TRBJ2-3, with a tentative D call TRBD1 (5 bases). This CDR3 is built from 14 residues. V was shortened by 5 bases and J by 1 base, with 10 bases between the two germline ends. Germline V gives CDR1 LNHDA, CDR2 SQIVND (reference sequence).

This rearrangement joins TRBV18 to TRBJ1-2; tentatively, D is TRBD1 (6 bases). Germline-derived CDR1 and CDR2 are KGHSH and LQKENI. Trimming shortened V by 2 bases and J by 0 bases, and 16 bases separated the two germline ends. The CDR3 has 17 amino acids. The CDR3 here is CASSPALGQPTNYGYTF. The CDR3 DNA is TGTGCCAGCTCACCAGCCCTTGGACAGCCTACTAACTATGGCTACACCTTC.

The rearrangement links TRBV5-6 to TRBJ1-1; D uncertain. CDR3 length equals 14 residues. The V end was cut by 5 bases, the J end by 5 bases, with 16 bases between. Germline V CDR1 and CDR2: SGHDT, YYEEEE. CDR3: CASSVSQSRTEAFF. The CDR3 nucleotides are TGTGCCAGCAGTGTGTCGCAGTCGCGGACTGAAGCTTTCTTT.

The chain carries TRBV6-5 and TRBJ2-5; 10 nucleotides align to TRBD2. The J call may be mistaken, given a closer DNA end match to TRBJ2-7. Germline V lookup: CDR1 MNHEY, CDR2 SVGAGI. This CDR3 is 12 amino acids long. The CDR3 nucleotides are TGTGCCAGCAGTTTAGCGGGAGGCGAGCAGTACTTC. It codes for CASSLAGGEQYF.

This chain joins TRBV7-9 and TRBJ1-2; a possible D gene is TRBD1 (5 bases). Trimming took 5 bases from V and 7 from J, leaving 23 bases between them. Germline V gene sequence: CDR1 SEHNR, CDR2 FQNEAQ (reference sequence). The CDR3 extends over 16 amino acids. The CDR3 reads CASSRAAGRGLIGYTF. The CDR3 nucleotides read TGTGCCAGCAGCCGCGCCGCAGGGAGGGGTCTCATTGGCTACACCTTC.

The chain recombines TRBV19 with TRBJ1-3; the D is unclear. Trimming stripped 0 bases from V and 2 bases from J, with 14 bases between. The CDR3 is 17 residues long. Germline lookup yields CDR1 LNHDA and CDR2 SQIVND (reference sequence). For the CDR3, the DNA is TGTGCCAGTAGTATAGATGGAGAGGTCTCCGCTGGAAACACCATATATTTT. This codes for CASSIDGEVSAGNTIYF.

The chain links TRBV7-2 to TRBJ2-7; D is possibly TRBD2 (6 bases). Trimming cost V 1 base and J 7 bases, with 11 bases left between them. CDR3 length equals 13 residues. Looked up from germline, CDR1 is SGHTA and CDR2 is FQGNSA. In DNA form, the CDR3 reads TGTGCCAGCAGCTTAGGGGGGGTGCGGGAGCAGTACTTC. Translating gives CASSLGGVREQYF.

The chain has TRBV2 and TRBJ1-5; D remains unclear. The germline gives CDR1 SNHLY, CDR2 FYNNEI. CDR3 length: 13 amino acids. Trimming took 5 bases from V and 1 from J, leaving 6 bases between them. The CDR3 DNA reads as TGTGCCAGCAGTCTTATAAGCAATCAGCCCCAGCATTTT. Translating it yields CASSLISNQPQHF.

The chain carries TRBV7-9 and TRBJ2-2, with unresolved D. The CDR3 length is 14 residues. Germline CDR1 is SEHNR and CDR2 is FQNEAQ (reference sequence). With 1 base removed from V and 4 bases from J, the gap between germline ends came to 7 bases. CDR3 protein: CASSLEPGTGELFF. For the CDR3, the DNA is TGTGCCAGCAGCTTAGAACCAGGCACCGGGGAGCTGTTTTTT.

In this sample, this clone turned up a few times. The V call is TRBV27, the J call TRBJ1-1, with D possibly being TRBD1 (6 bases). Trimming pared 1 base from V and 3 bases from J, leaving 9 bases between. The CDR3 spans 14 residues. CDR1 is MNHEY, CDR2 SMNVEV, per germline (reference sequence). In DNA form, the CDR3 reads TGTGCCAGCAGTTTATTCGCAGGGGACACTGAAGCTTTCTTT. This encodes CASSLFAGDTEAFF.